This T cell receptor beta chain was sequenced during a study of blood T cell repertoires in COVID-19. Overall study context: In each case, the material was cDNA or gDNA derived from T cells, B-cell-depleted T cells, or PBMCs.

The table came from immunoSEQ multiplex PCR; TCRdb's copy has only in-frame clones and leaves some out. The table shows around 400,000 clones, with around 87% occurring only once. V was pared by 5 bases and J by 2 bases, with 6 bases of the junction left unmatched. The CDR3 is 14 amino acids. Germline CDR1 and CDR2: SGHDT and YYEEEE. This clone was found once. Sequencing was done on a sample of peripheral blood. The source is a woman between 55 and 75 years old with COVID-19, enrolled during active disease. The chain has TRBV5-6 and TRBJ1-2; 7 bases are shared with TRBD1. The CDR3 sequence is CASRIDRVNYGYTF. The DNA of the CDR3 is TGTGCCAGCAGAATCGACAGGGTCAACTATGGCTACACCTTC.